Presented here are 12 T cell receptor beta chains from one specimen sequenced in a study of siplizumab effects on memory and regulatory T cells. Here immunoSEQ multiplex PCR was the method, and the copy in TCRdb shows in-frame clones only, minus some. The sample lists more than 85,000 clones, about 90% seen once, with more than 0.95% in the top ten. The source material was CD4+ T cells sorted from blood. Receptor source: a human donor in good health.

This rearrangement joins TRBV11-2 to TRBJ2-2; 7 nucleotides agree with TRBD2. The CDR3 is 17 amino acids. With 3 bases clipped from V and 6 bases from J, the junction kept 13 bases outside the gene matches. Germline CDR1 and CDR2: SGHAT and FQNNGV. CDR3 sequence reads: CASSFGFLAGEAGELFF. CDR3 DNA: TGTGCCAGCAGCTTTGGATTTTTGGCGGGAGAAGCCGGGGAGCTGTTTTTT.

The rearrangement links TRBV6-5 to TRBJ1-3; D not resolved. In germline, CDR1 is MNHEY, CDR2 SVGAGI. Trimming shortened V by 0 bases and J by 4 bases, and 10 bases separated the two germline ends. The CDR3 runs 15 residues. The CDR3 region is CASSYSTLGGNTIYF. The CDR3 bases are TGTGCCAGCAGTTACTCGACTCTGGGGGGAAACACCATATATTTT.

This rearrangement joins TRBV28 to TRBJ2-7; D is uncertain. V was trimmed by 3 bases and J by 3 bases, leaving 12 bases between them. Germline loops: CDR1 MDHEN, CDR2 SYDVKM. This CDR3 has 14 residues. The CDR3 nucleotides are TGTGCCAGCAGTTTGGCTAGGTCATACTACGAGCAGTACTTC. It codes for CASSLARSYYEQYF.

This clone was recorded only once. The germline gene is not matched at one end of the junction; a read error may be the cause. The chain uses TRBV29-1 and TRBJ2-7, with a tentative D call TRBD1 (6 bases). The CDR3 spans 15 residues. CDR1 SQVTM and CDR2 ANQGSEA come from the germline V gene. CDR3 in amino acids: CWDKALRQAVYEQYF. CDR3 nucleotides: TGTTGGGACAAGGCACTTCGACAGGCCGTTTACGAGCAGTACTTC.

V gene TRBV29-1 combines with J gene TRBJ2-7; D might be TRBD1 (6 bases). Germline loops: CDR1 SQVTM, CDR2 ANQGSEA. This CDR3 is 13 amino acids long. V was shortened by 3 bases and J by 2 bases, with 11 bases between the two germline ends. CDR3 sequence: CSVEVGQPYEQYF. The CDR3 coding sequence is TGCAGCGTTGAGGTAGGACAGCCCTACGAGCAGTACTTC.

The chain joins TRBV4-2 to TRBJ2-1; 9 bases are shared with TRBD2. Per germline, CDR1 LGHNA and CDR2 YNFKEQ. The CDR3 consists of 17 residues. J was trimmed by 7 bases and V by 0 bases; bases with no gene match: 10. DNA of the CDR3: TGTGCCAGCAGCCAAGATAGCGGGAGTATAGCGGGTAATGAGCAGTTCTTC. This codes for CASSQDSGSIAGNEQFF.

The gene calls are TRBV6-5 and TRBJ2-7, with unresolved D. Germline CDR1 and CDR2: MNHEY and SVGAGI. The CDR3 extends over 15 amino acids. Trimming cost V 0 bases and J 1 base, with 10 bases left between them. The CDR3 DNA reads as TGTGCCAGCAGTTACTCGATTCGGATGTCCTACGAGCAGTACTTC. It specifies CASSYSIRMSYEQYF.

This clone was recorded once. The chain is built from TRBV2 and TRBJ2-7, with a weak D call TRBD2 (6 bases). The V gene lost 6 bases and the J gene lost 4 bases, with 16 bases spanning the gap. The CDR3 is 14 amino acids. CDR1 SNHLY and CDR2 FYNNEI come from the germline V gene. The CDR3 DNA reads TGTGCCAGCAGATTCCTAGGCGGGGAATACGAGCAGTACTTC. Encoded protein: CASRFLGGEYEQYF.

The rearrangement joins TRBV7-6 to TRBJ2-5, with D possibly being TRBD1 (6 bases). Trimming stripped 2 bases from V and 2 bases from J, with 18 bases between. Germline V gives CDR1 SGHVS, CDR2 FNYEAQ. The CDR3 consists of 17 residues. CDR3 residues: CASSLWSDRRLQETQYF. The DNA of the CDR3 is TGTGCCAGCAGCTTATGGTCAGACAGGCGACTGCAAGAGACCCAGTACTTC.

Written as DNA, the CDR3 is TGTGCCAGCGATACTCGACAGGCATATAGCAATCAGCCCCAGCATTTT. Its protein product is CASDTRQAYSNQPQHF. V usage is TRBV28 and J usage is TRBJ1-5, with a weak D call TRBD1 (6 bases). Deletions cut 8 bases from V and 0 bases from J, with 17 bases between. The CDR3 extends over 16 amino acids. Germline loops: CDR1 MDHEN, CDR2 SYDVKM.

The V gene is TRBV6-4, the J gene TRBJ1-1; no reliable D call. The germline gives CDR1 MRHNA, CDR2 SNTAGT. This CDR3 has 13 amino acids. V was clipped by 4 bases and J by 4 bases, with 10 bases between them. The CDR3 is CASSATSGTEAFF. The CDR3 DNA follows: TGTGCCAGCAGTGCGACGTCGGGCACTGAAGCTTTCTTT.

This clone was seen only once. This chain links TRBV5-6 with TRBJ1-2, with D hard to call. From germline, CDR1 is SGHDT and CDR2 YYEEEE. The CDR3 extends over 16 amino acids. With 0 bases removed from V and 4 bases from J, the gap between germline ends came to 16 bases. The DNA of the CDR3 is TGTGCCAGCAGCTTGGCCGGTTTGAGGGAACTCTATGGCTACACCTTC. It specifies CASSLAGLRELYGYTF.